This T cell receptor beta chain was sequenced in a study of T cell responses to AZD1222 COVID-19 vaccine. Study-level points and caveats: The donor group comprised mostly white British people and more females; the analysis possibly underestimated clonal diversity.

Sequencing used immunoSEQ multiplex PCR; TCRdb keeps in-frame clones, though not all of them. The sample contains around 35,000 clones, 86% of which appear only once. Regarding this clone: Antigen unknown.

J lost 0 bases, V lost 3 bases, and 2 bases had no gene match. Germline-derived CDR1 and CDR2 are SGHTS and YDEGEE. There are 17 residues in the CDR3. The V call is TRBV5-8, the J call TRBJ2-1; TRBD2 aligns across 14 bases. The TCR originated in an adult who received the AZD1222 COVID-19 vaccine. Sequencing was performed on peripheral blood, taken 28 days after the second AZD1222 dose. The CDR3: CASSSGTSGSSYNEQFF. In DNA, the CDR3 is TGTGCCAGCAGCTCCGGGACTAGCGGGAGCTCCTACAATGAGCAGTTCTTC.